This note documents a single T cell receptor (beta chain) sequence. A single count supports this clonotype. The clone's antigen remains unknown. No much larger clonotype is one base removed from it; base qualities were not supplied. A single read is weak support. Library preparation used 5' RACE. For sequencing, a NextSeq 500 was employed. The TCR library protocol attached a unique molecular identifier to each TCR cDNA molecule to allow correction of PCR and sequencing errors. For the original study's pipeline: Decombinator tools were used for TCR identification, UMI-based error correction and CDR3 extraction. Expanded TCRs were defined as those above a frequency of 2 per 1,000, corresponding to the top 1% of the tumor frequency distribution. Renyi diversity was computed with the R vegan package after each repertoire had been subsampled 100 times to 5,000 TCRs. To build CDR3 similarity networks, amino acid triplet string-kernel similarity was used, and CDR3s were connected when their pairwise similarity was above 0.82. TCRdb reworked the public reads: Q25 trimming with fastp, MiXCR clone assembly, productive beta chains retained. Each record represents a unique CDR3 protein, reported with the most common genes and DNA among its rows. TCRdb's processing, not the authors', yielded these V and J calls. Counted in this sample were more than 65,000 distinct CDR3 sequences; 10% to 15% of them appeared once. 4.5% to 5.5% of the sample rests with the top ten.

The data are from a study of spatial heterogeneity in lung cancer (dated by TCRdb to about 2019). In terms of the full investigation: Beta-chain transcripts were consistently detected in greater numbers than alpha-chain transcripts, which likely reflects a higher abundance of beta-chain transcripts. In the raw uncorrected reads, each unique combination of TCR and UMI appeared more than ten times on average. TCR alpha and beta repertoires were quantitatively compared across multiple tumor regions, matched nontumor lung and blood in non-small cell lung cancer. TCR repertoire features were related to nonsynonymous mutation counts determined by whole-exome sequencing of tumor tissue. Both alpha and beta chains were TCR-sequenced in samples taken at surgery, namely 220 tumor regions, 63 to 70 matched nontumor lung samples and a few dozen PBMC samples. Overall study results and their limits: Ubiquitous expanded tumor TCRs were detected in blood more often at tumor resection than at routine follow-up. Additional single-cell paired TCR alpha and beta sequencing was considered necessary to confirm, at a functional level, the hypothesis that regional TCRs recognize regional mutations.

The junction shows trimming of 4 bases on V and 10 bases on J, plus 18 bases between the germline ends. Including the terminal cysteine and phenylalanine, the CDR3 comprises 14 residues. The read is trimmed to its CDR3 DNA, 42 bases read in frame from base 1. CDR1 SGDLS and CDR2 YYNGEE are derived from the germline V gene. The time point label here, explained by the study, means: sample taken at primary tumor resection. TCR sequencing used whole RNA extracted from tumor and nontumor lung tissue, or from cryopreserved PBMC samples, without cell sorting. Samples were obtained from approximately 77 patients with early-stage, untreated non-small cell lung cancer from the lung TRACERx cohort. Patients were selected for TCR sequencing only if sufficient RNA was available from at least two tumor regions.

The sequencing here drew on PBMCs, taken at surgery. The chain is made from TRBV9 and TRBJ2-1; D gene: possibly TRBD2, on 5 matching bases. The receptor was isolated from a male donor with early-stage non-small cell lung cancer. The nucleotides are TGTGCCAGCAGCCCCGGAGGCGGGCAGCGAGAGCAGTTCTTC. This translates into CASSPGGGQREQFF. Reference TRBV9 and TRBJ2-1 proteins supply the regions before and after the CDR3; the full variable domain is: DSGVTQTPKHLITATGQRVTLRCSPRSGDLSVYWYQQSLDQGLQFLIQYYNGEERAKGNILERFSAQQFPDLHSELNLSSLELGDSALYFCASSPGGGQREQFFGPGTRLTVL.